The clone carrying this TCR beta chain came up a few times. The data originate from a study of response to subunit inactivated influenza vaccine. TCRdb passed the RT-PCR reads through MiXCR, listing each CDR3 protein once. The sample has 450,000 to 550,000 distinct CDR3 sequences, roughly 23% seen once. Germline lookup yields CDR1 DFQATT and CDR2 SNEGSKA (reference sequence). Trimming cost V 3 bases and J 8 bases, with 17 bases left between them. This CDR3 is 14 amino acids long. The sample in question was CD4+ T cells sorted from PBMCs, obtained roughly 5 days after vaccination. The V call is TRBV20-1, the J call TRBJ2-1; no reliable D call. This TCR derives from a middle-aged man who received an inactivated influenza vaccine. This chain's CDR3 is CSASIPQRVHEQFF. CDR3 DNA: TGCAGTGCTAGTATCCCCCAACGTGTCCATGAGCAGTTCTTC.